Sequencing of this T cell receptor beta chain was carried out in a study of blood T cell repertoires in COVID-19. The wider study: Sites across the United States, Italy and Spain contributed samples from acute and convalescent COVID-19. T cells, B-cell-depleted T cells, or PBMCs supplied cDNA or gDNA.

Authors' methods: Amplification from reference gene primers served as the basis for estimated nucleated cell counts. Using immunoSEQ multiplex PCR, the repertoire was profiled, and TCRdb retains in-frame clones only, with some absent. The D gene and trimming were derived from the DNA, and the V and J assignments and clone size from that table. Of about 310,000 clones in the sample, around nine tenths were seen once. Cohort 3 recovered donors had two negative PCRs, clearance, or symptom resolution. This clone was recorded once. Source material: PBMCs or T cells enriched from blood (not recorded which). The receptor comes from a woman aged 40 to 50 who had recovered from COVID-19.

CDR3 nucleotide sequence: TGCGCCAGCAGCCCCGGGACAGGGTTCGATATCACTGAAGCTTTCTTT. Translating it yields CASSPGTGFDITEAFF. This sequence joins TRBV4-3 and TRBJ1-1, with 9 bases aligning to TRBD1. Germline CDR1 reads LGHNA; CDR2 reads YSLEER. Losses at the gene ends were 4 bases for V and 4 bases for J; bases not matched to a gene: 10. The CDR3 spans 16 residues.